This T cell receptor (beta chain) derives from a study of Tregs in tolerant kidney transplant recipients. The V and J ends lost 7 bases and 9 bases, in that order; junction bases with no gene match: 2. The germline gives CDR1 MGHDK, CDR2 SYGVNS. The CDR3 is made up of 10 amino acids. As for this clone: Its antigen remains unidentified.

Overall study results and limits: Tregs expanded with activated donor B cells seemed most donor-specific. This study did not directly address biological reproducibility.

Repertoires were generated with immunoSEQ multiplex PCR, while TCRdb's copy carries only in-frame clones and drops some. The sample lists around 16,000 clones; roughly 92% were seen once. Sequencing used CD8+ T cells from blood. The V gene is TRBV25-1, the J gene TRBJ1-1; 7 positions agree with TRBD1. The sequence was collected from a human donor in good health. CDR3 nucleotide sequence: TGTGCCAGCAAACAGGGGAAAGCTTTCTTT. Protein product: CASKQGKAFF.